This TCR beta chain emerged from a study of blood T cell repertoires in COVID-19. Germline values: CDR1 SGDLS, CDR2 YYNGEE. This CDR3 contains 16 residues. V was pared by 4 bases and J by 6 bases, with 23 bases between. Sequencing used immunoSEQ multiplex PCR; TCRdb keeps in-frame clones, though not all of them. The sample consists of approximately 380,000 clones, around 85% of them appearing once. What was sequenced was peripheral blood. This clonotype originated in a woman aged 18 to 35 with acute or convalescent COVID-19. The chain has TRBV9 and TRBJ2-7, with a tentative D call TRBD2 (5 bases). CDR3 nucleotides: TGTGCCAGCAGCCCTCCGGTCGAGCGGCGTCGGGGCGAGCAGTACTTC. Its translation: CASSPPVERRRGEQYF.